Listed below are T cell receptor beta chains from one sample, sequenced in a study of blood T cells in healthy people across ages. TCRdb recomputed calls from the 5' RACE reads with MiXCR, one row per CDR3 protein. This table has approximately 780,000 distinct CDR3 sequences, roughly 25% appearing once. This sample was also put to use in a study of T cells of mothers and their children.

Input material: blood. Receptors were obtained from a boy between 5 and 17 years old in good health. Each CDR3 is given with its conserved first and last residue. Fields, in order: D gene, J gene, clone size, V gene, CDR3 protein, CDR3 DNA. The D gene is left open where the match is weak. Not all rows give a size; the values are once, few, many and, for expanded clones, a class.

d_gene: NA; j_gene: TRBJ2-1; abundance: few; v_gene: TRBV21-1; CDR3aa: CASSKAREGPINNEQFF; CDR3nt: TGTGCCAGCAGCAAAGCGCGGGAGGGGCCGATAAACAATGAGCAGTTCTTC
d_gene: NA; j_gene: TRBJ2-1; abundance: NA; v_gene: TRBV27; CDR3aa: CASSPRASLVAYNEQFF; CDR3nt: TGTGCCAGCAGTCCTAGGGCCTCCCTAGTGGCCTACAATGAGCAGTTCTTC
d_gene: NA; j_gene: TRBJ2-5; abundance: NA; v_gene: TRBV6-5; CDR3aa: CASSYSKGRETQYF; CDR3nt: TGTGCCAGCAGTTACTCAAAGGGGCGAGAGACCCAGTACTTC
d_gene: NA; j_gene: TRBJ2-4; abundance: few; v_gene: TRBV5-1; CDR3aa: CASSSLRGAKNIQYF; CDR3nt: TGCGCCAGCAGCTCCCTTAGGGGAGCCAAAAACATTCAGTACTTC
d_gene: NA; j_gene: TRBJ1-1; abundance: few; v_gene: TRBV9; CDR3aa: CASSEVGRREAFF; CDR3nt: TGTGCCAGCTCGGAGGTGGGACGACGGGAAGCTTTCTTT
d_gene: TRBD1; j_gene: TRBJ2-5; abundance: few; v_gene: TRBV12-5; CDR3aa: CASGSRDREETQYF; CDR3nt: TGTGCTAGTGGTTCCCGGGACAGAGAAGAGACCCAGTACTTC
d_gene: TRBD1; j_gene: TRBJ2-5; abundance: few; v_gene: TRBV5-1; CDR3aa: CASSSTGGGQETQYF; CDR3nt: TGCGCCAGCAGCTCAACAGGGGGCGGACAAGAGACCCAGTACTTC
d_gene: NA; j_gene: TRBJ2-5; abundance: NA; v_gene: TRBV12-3/TRBV12-4; CDR3aa: CASNPGPSETQYF; CDR3nt: TGTGCCAGCAATCCGGGACCTTCAGAGACCCAGTACTTC
d_gene: NA; j_gene: TRBJ1-2; abundance: NA; v_gene: TRBV6-1; CDR3aa: CASKVRLAFYGYTF; CDR3nt: TGTGCCAGCAAGGTACGGCTTGCTTTCTATGGCTACACCTTC
d_gene: TRBD2; j_gene: TRBJ2-7; abundance: NA; v_gene: TRBV5-1; CDR3aa: CASSLAPLLAVTYEQYF; CDR3nt: TGCGCCAGCAGCTTGGCTCCTCTACTAGCGGTAACCTACGAGCAGTACTTC
d_gene: TRBD2; j_gene: TRBJ2-5; abundance: NA; v_gene: TRBV30; CDR3aa: CAWTSGGIKEAQYF; CDR3nt: TGTGCCTGGACTAGCGGGGGGATAAAAGAGGCCCAGTACTTC
d_gene: NA; j_gene: TRBJ2-5; abundance: NA; v_gene: TRBV3-1; CDR3aa: CASSQTGLFGETQYF; CDR3nt: TGTGCCAGCAGCCAAACAGGGCTGTTCGGAGAGACCCAGTACTTC
d_gene: NA; j_gene: TRBJ2-1; abundance: NA; v_gene: TRBV20-1; CDR3aa: CSARTGTDYNEQFF; CDR3nt: TGCAGTGCTAGAACCGGGACGGACTACAATGAGCAGTTCTTC
d_gene: NA; j_gene: TRBJ1-1; abundance: NA; v_gene: TRBV29-1; CDR3aa: CSVETGLGAEAFF; CDR3nt: TGCAGCGTTGAAACAGGCCTGGGGGCTGAAGCTTTCTTT
d_gene: TRBD1; j_gene: TRBJ2-5; abundance: many; v_gene: TRBV7-9; CDR3aa: CASSRVGTGGETQYF; CDR3nt: TGTGCCAGCAGCCGAGTCGGGACAGGGGGAGAGACCCAGTACTTC
d_gene: NA; j_gene: TRBJ1-1; abundance: NA; v_gene: TRBV29-1; CDR3aa: CSVEVTEAFF; CDR3nt: TGCAGCGTTGAGGTCACTGAAGCTTTCTTT
d_gene: NA; j_gene: TRBJ1-2; abundance: NA; v_gene: TRBV6-1; CDR3aa: CASSEVMAYGYTF; CDR3nt: TGTGCCAGCAGTGAAGTTATGGCGTATGGCTACACCTTC
d_gene: TRBD2; j_gene: TRBJ2-7; abundance: NA; v_gene: TRBV4-3; CDR3aa: CASSRIWRELYEQYF; CDR3nt: TGCGCCAGCAGCCGTATTTGGCGGGAGCTGTACGAGCAGTACTTC
d_gene: NA; j_gene: TRBJ2-6; abundance: few; v_gene: TRBV2; CDR3aa: CASSDWSGANVLTF; CDR3nt: TGTGCCAGCAGTGACTGGTCTGGGGCCAACGTCCTGACTTTC
d_gene: TRBD2; j_gene: TRBJ2-5; abundance: NA; v_gene: TRBV5-1; CDR3aa: CASSYTSGTFQETQYF; CDR3nt: TGCGCCAGCAGCTATACTAGCGGTACCTTCCAAGAGACCCAGTACTTC
d_gene: NA; j_gene: TRBJ2-1; abundance: few; v_gene: TRBV7-6; CDR3aa: CASSERPYHYDNEQFF; CDR3nt: TGTGCCAGCAGCGAAAGGCCGTACCACTATGACAATGAGCAGTTCTTC
d_gene: TRBD2; j_gene: TRBJ2-2; abundance: NA; v_gene: TRBV2; CDR3aa: CASKSDLAGGEELFF; CDR3nt: TGTGCCAGCAAATCGGACTTAGCGGGGGGTGAGGAGCTGTTTTTT
d_gene: NA; j_gene: TRBJ2-5; abundance: many; v_gene: TRBV20-1; CDR3aa: CSAVNTEQETQYF; CDR3nt: TGCAGTGCTGTAAATACAGAGCAAGAGACCCAGTACTTC
d_gene: NA; j_gene: TRBJ2-3; abundance: few; v_gene: TRBV21-1; CDR3aa: CASSKGRSGGNDTQYF; CDR3nt: TGTGCCAGCAGCAAAGGGAGGAGCGGGGGGAATGATACGCAGTATTTT
d_gene: NA; j_gene: TRBJ1-5; abundance: few; v_gene: TRBV2; CDR3aa: CASERGTSNQPQHF; CDR3nt: TGTGCCAGCGAAAGGGGTACAAGCAATCAGCCCCAGCATTTT
d_gene: TRBD1; j_gene: TRBJ1-2; abundance: NA; v_gene: TRBV30; CDR3aa: CAWSVQGEGRFSYGYTF; CDR3nt: TGTGCCTGGAGTGTACAGGGGGAGGGTCGTTTTAGCTATGGCTACACCTTC
d_gene: TRBD1; j_gene: TRBJ2-5; abundance: few; v_gene: TRBV2; CDR3aa: CASRQGIQETQYF; CDR3nt: TGTGCCAGCCGACAGGGCATACAAGAGACCCAGTACTTC
d_gene: NA; j_gene: TRBJ1-4; abundance: NA; v_gene: TRBV5-1; CDR3aa: CASRGTSGEKLFF; CDR3nt: TGCGCCAGCAGGGGGACATCGGGTGAAAAACTGTTTTTT
d_gene: NA; j_gene: TRBJ1-2; abundance: few; v_gene: TRBV3-1; CDR3aa: CASSQGRSYGYTF; CDR3nt: TGTGCCAGCAGCCAGGGCAGATCCTATGGCTACACCTTC
d_gene: TRBD2; j_gene: TRBJ2-1; abundance: NA; v_gene: TRBV6-2/TRBV6-3; CDR3aa: CASSRGGASYNEQFF; CDR3nt: TGTGCCAGCAGCCGCGGGGGGGCCTCCTACAATGAGCAGTTCTTC
d_gene: TRBD2; j_gene: TRBJ2-1; abundance: many; v_gene: TRBV29-1; CDR3aa: CSVEAPSGVQGEQFF; CDR3nt: TGCAGCGTTGAAGCCCCTAGCGGGGTGCAGGGTGAGCAGTTCTTC
d_gene: TRBD1; j_gene: TRBJ1-4; abundance: NA; v_gene: TRBV12-3/TRBV12-4; CDR3aa: CASRYGTVGEKLFF; CDR3nt: TGTGCCAGCAGATACGGGACAGTAGGCGAAAAACTGTTTTTT
d_gene: TRBD2; j_gene: TRBJ2-5; abundance: NA; v_gene: TRBV3-1; CDR3aa: CASSQDRWLAGARSKETQYF; CDR3nt: TGTGCCAGCAGCCAAGATCGCTGGCTAGCGGGGGCCCGGAGTAAAGAGACCCAGTACTTC
d_gene: TRBD1; j_gene: TRBJ2-3; abundance: few; v_gene: TRBV6-6; CDR3aa: CASSYGQGVTDTQYF; CDR3nt: TGTGCCAGCAGTTACGGACAGGGGGTAACAGATACGCAGTATTTT
d_gene: NA; j_gene: TRBJ2-3; abundance: NA; v_gene: TRBV3-1; CDR3aa: CASSQGDHAGTDTQYF; CDR3nt: TGTGCCAGCAGCCAAGGAGATCATGCGGGAACAGATACGCAGTATTTT
d_gene: NA; j_gene: TRBJ2-7; abundance: NA; v_gene: TRBV5-5; CDR3aa: CASSPLGRTYEQYF; CDR3nt: TGTGCCAGCAGCCCCCTCGGCAGAACCTACGAGCAGTACTTC
d_gene: NA; j_gene: TRBJ2-3; abundance: NA; v_gene: TRBV15; CDR3aa: CATSRGGGSGTDTQYF; CDR3nt: TGTGCCACCAGCAGGGGAGGAGGCAGTGGCACAGATACGCAGTATTTT
d_gene: TRBD1; j_gene: TRBJ1-4; abundance: NA; v_gene: TRBV11-2; CDR3aa: CASSPMTGEGEKLFF; CDR3nt: TGTGCCAGCAGCCCAATGACAGGGGAGGGTGAAAAACTGTTTTTT
d_gene: NA; j_gene: TRBJ2-7; abundance: NA; v_gene: TRBV6-2/TRBV6-3; CDR3aa: CASSYSDFIYEQYF; CDR3nt: TGTGCCAGCAGTTACTCCGATTTCATCTACGAGCAGTACTTC
d_gene: TRBD2; j_gene: TRBJ2-1; abundance: few; v_gene: TRBV12-3/TRBV12-4; CDR3aa: CASRSAGAGGEQFF; CDR3nt: TGTGCCAGCAGATCAGCGGGGGCGGGAGGAGAGCAGTTCTTC
d_gene: NA; j_gene: TRBJ2-3; abundance: once; v_gene: TRBV5-1; CDR3aa: CASLPAGPTDTQYF; CDR3nt: TGCGCCAGCCTGCCCGCGGGGCCGACAGATACGCAGTATTTT
d_gene: TRBD1; j_gene: TRBJ2-1; abundance: few; v_gene: TRBV7-9; CDR3aa: CASSLGSGQTYNEQFF; CDR3nt: TGTGCCAGCAGCTTAGGCTCGGGACAGACCTACAATGAGCAGTTCTTC
d_gene: NA; j_gene: TRBJ2-5; abundance: many; v_gene: TRBV12-3/TRBV12-4; CDR3aa: CASSLEYLQETQYF; CDR3nt: TGTGCCAGCAGTTTAGAATACCTCCAAGAGACCCAGTACTTC
d_gene: TRBD2; j_gene: TRBJ2-7; abundance: NA; v_gene: TRBV3-1; CDR3aa: CASSQDLSGIRYEQYF; CDR3nt: TGTGCCAGCAGCCAAGATCTTAGCGGGATACGGTACGAGCAGTACTTC
d_gene: TRBD1; j_gene: TRBJ2-1; abundance: NA; v_gene: TRBV11-2; CDR3aa: CASDRAGYNEQFF; CDR3nt: TGTGCCAGCGACAGGGCAGGCTACAATGAGCAGTTCTTC
d_gene: NA; j_gene: TRBJ1-1; abundance: NA; v_gene: TRBV2; CDR3aa: CASTYDKGGAEAFF; CDR3nt: TGTGCCAGCACCTATGACAAAGGTGGGGCTGAAGCTTTCTTT
d_gene: TRBD2; j_gene: TRBJ2-3; abundance: few; v_gene: TRBV20-1; CDR3aa: CSARDRPGLAGGPPDTQYF; CDR3nt: TGCAGTGCTAGAGACCGCCCGGGACTAGCGGGGGGGCCGCCAGATACGCAGTATTTT
d_gene: TRBD1; j_gene: TRBJ1-4; abundance: NA; v_gene: TRBV27; CDR3aa: CASSLRRDRGREKLFF; CDR3nt: TGTGCCAGCAGTCTACGCCGGGACAGGGGTCGCGAAAAACTGTTTTTT
d_gene: NA; j_gene: TRBJ2-5; abundance: many; v_gene: TRBV10-2; CDR3aa: CASSMVGRETQYF; CDR3nt: TGCGCCAGCAGTATGGTGGGTAGGGAGACCCAGTACTTC
d_gene: NA; j_gene: TRBJ1-1; abundance: NA; v_gene: TRBV18; CDR3aa: CASSKRAPATEAFF; CDR3nt: TGTGCCAGCTCTAAACGGGCCCCGGCCACCGAAGCTTTCTTT
d_gene: NA; j_gene: TRBJ1-1; abundance: few; v_gene: TRBV30; CDR3aa: CAWSVTSVTEAFF; CDR3nt: TGTGCCTGGAGTGTAACTTCGGTAACTGAAGCTTTCTTT
d_gene: NA; j_gene: TRBJ1-1; abundance: NA; v_gene: TRBV5-1; CDR3aa: CASSLEQANTEAFF; CDR3nt: TGCGCCAGCAGCTTGGAACAGGCCAACACTGAAGCTTTCTTT
d_gene: NA; j_gene: TRBJ2-7; abundance: once; v_gene: TRBV12-3/TRBV12-4; CDR3aa: CASRDGGAYEQYF; CDR3nt: TGTGCCAGCAGGGACGGCGGGGCCTACGAGCAGTACTTC
d_gene: NA; j_gene: TRBJ2-7; abundance: NA; v_gene: TRBV11-2; CDR3aa: CASSPLRGRSSYEQYF; CDR3nt: TGTGCCAGCAGCCCGTTACGAGGGAGAAGTTCCTACGAGCAGTACTTC